This T cell receptor beta chain stems from a study of blood T cell repertoires in COVID-19. On the study more broadly: Researchers got acute and convalescent COVID-19 samples from the United States, Italy and Spain.

Looked up from germline, CDR1 is SGHNT and CDR2 is YYREEE (reference sequence). Germline trimming cut 1 base from V and 4 bases from J; bases unmatched to any gene: 18. The length of the CDR3 is 19 residues. The authors' processing: Quantification of nucleated cells was approximated via reference gene primer amplification. Using immunoSEQ multiplex PCR, the repertoire was profiled, and TCRdb retains in-frame clones only, with some absent. From that table come the V and J calls and clone size; the DNA was used to work out D and trimming. Here the sample spans around 93,000 clones, around nine tenths being singletons.

This clonotype was sampled from a human donor in a cohort sampled during active COVID-19. The sequencing sample was made of peripheral blood. The V call is TRBV5-4, the J call TRBJ1-2; 8 positions agree with TRBD1. The CDR3 coding sequence is TGTGCCAGCAGCTTGTTTTCAGGGGAATCAGGACAGGGCCCCTATGGCTACACCTTC. Residues: CASSLFSGESGQGPYGYTF.